This T cell receptor (beta chain) was sequenced for a study of OX40 agonist ivuxolimab in advanced cancers. V shed 3 bases and J shed 1 base, with 12 bases lying between them. The CDR3 is 15 residues long. The germline gives CDR1 LGHNA, CDR2 YSLEER. Profiled with immunoSEQ multiplex PCR; TCRdb holds only in-frame clones, not every one. This sample has tens of thousands of clones; 75% to 90% occur once, and the top ten carry more than 15%. This sequence joins TRBV4-3 and TRBJ1-1; weak D call: TRBD1 (5 bases). The sample consisted of CD4+ or CD8+ T cells sorted from blood, taken in a trial of the OX40 agonist ivuxolimab. The receptor comes from an adult with an advanced solid tumor such as melanoma, head and neck, liver or kidney cancer. CDR3 region: CASSQWGVGNTEAFF. CDR3 sequence (DNA): TGCGCCAGCAGCCAGTGGGGGGTCGGGAACACTGAAGCTTTCTTT.